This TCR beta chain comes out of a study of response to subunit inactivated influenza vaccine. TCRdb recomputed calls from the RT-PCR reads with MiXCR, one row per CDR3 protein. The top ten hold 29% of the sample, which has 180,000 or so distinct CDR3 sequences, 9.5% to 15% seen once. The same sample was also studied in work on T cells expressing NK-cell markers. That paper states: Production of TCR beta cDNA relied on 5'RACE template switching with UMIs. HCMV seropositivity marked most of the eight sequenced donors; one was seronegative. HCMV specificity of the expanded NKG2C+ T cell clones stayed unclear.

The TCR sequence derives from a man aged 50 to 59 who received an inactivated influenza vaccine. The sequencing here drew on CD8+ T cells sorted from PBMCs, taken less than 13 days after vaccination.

CDR3 region: CASSRGVTGELFF. CDR3 DNA: TGTGCCAGCAGTCGGGGTGTCACCGGGGAGCTGTTTTTT. The chain recombines TRBV25-1 with TRBJ2-2, with D tentatively TRBD2 (5 bases). The V and J ends lost 5 bases and 4 bases respectively, with 8 bases between them. This CDR3 has 13 amino acids. CDR1 and CDR2 from the germline V gene are MGHDK and SYGVNS.